This TCR beta chain was recovered during a study of blood T cell repertoires in COVID-19. Study overall: T cells, B-cell-depleted T cells, or PBMCs provided the cDNA or gDNA that served as material.

The assay was immunoSEQ multiplex PCR, and TCRdb's table has in-frame clones only and misses some. There are under 450,000 clones in the sample; approximately 91% occur only once, and approximately 1.5% lies in the top ten. The germline V gene encodes CDR1 SGHNT and CDR2 YENEEA. The trim removed 5 bases at V and 10 bases at J, leaving 7 bases unmatched. There are 15 residues in the CDR3. The chain has TRBV11-3 and TRBJ2-1, with TRBD2 matching over 14 bases. The sample comprised peripheral blood. The TCR comes from a woman aged 35 to 49 with COVID-19, enrolled during active disease. CDR3 coding DNA: TGTGCCAGCAGCCGGGGACTAGCGGGAGCAGGCGAGCAGTTCTTC. Protein sequence: CASSRGLAGAGEQFF.